The clone carrying this TCR beta chain has at least ten counts. Its antigen remains unknown. One entry per CDR3 protein results from TCRdb running MiXCR on the reads. This table holds under 150,000 distinct CDR3 sequences, roughly 31% found once. The data belong to a study of T cell repertoires in cytomegalovirus infection. As for the study in general: Recently identified HLA-C-restricted CMV epitopes were among the peptides used. Shared public TCR beta signatures pointed to both CMV infection and a matching HLA type. Notes on the study in general: Dominant in the ex vivo response were TCR beta clonotypes restricted by HLA-C and specific for CMV. Carriage of CMV together with the relevant HLA was identifiable through cumulative public TCR beta family frequency.

This CDR3 comprises 13 residues. The V gene's germline CDR1 is MGHRA and CDR2 YSYEKL. The V end lost 3 bases, the J end lost 7 bases, and 12 bases lay between the germline ends. The source material was CD8+ T cells from cultured PBMCs, sampled from culture after CMV antigen stimulation. The sequence derives from a human donor in good health (CMV status not recorded). Some clones in this sample may be carry-over from other donors' samples. The gene calls are TRBV4-1 and TRBJ1-2; the D gene is possibly TRBD1 (6 bases). As DNA, the CDR3 is TGCGCCAGCAGCCAGGGGGCAGGACGTGGCTACACCTTC. Encoded protein: CASSQGAGRGYTF.